A selection of T cell receptor beta chains follows, all from one sample in a study of CD8 T cells in Susac syndrome. TCRdb passed the immunoSEQ multiplex PCR reads through MiXCR, listing each CDR3 protein once. The sample has around 130,000 distinct CDR3 sequences, roughly 94% seen once. Sequencing was done on a sample of CD8+ T cells from PBMCs. The receptors here all came from a human donor with Susac syndrome. Each CDR3 is given with its conserved first and last residue. The D gene is left open where the match is weak. For some rows the clone size is stated as once, few or many, or as a class when expanded; others skip it.

abundance	v_gene	len	d_gene	j_gene	CDR3aa	CDR3nt
.	TRBV6-5	14	.	TRBJ2-3	CASSYSQAPDTQYF	TGTGCCAGCAGTTACTCACAGGCCCCAGATACGCAGTATTTT
.	TRBV4-3	16	.	TRBJ2-1	CASSQDRGVRYNEQFF	TGCGCCAGCAGCCAAGATCGGGGAGTTCGTTACAATGAGCAGTTCTTC
.	TRBV12-3/TRBV12-4	12	TRBD1	TRBJ1-5	CASGQGRQPQHF	TGTGCCAGCGGACAGGGTCGTCAGCCCCAGCATTTT
.	TRBV19	15	.	TRBJ1-2	CASSSDPESYYGYTF	TGTGCCAGTAGTTCGGACCCCGAGAGCTACTATGGCTACACCTTC
.	TRBV5-1	12	.	TRBJ2-5	CASTGVAETQYF	TGCGCCAGCACGGGGGTAGCAGAGACCCAGTACTTC
.	TRBV10-3	15	TRBD2	TRBJ2-3	CAISESTSGEDTQYF	TGTGCCATCAGTGAGTCTACTAGCGGAGAGGATACGCAGTATTTT
.	TRBV27	16	TRBD2	TRBJ2-1	CASSLGPGGGVNEQFF	TGTGCCAGCAGCCTCGGCCCTGGCGGGGGGGTTAATGAGCAGTTCTTC
.	TRBV5-1	15	TRBD1	TRBJ2-7	CASSYGTGGTYEQYF	TGCGCCAGCAGCTACGGGACAGGGGGTACCTACGAGCAGTACTTC
.	TRBV24-1	13	.	TRBJ2-1	CATRDRWGDEQFF	TGTGCCACCAGAGACAGGTGGGGGGATGAGCAGTTCTTC
.	TRBV12-3/TRBV12-4	11	.	TRBJ1-1	CASTTVGEAFF	TGTGCCAGCACCACCGTGGGTGAAGCTTTCTTT
.	TRBV19	14	TRBD1	TRBJ1-6	CASRGPGQGKTLHF	TGTGCCAGTAGGGGACCGGGACAGGGGAAGACCCTCCACTTT
.	TRBV19	16	.	TRBJ1-6	CASSILGQFYNSPLHF	TGTGCCAGTAGTATCTTGGGGCAGTTCTATAATTCACCCCTCCACTTT
.	TRBV29-1	14	TRBD1	TRBJ2-4	CSVLPGTVGGIQYF	TGCAGCGTTCTTCCCGGGACAGTAGGAGGCATTCAGTACTTC
.	TRBV12-3/TRBV12-4	11	.	TRBJ1-2	CASTDNYGYTF	TGTGCCAGCACAGATAACTATGGCTACACCTTC
.	TRBV10-2	18	TRBD1	TRBJ1-5	CASSGGSQTGRGNQPQHF	TGCGCCAGCTCAGGGGGGAGCCAAACAGGGAGGGGCAATCAGCCCCAGCATTTT
.	TRBV13	14	.	TRBJ1-2	CASSAPGVGNGYTF	TGTGCCAGCAGCGCCCCCGGGGTGGGGAATGGCTACACCTTC
.	TRBV20-1	14	.	TRBJ2-7	CSAKRVRDTYEQYF	TGCAGTGCTAAACGGGTTCGGGACACCTACGAGCAGTACTTC
.	TRBV30	12	.	TRBJ1-2	CAWSVGGHGYTF	TGTGCCTGGAGTGTGGGAGGGCATGGCTACACCTTC
.	TRBV5-7	15	TRBD1	TRBJ2-1	CASSGWTGGGNEQFF	TGTGCCAGCAGCGGGTGGACAGGGGGCGGAAATGAGCAGTTCTTC
.	TRBV2	13	.	TRBJ2-2	CASSETDTGELFF	TGTGCCAGCAGTGAAACGGATACCGGGGAGCTGTTTTTT
.	TRBV30	12	.	TRBJ1-1	CAWSVHNAEAFF	TGTGCCTGGAGTGTACATAACGCTGAAGCTTTCTTT
once	TRBV9	15	.	TRBJ2-5	CASSPRGATQETQYF	TGTGCCAGCAGCCCAAGGGGGGCCACCCAAGAGACCCAGTACTTC
.	TRBV7-9	15	TRBD1	TRBJ2-2	CASSSGQGGTGELFF	TGTGCCAGCAGCTCAGGACAGGGTGGCACCGGGGAGCTGTTTTTT
once	TRBV29-1	12	.	TRBJ1-1	CSVSGSGTEAFF	TGCAGCGTTTCAGGGTCGGGAACTGAAGCTTTCTTT
.	TRBV6-5	15	TRBD1	TRBJ2-5	CASSSTGGLSETQYF	TGTGCCAGCAGTTCCACAGGGGGGTTATCGGAGACCCAGTACTTC
once	TRBV20-1	12	.	TRBJ2-1	CSADQLGGEQFF	TGCAGTGCTGACCAGCTGGGGGGTGAGCAGTTCTTC
few	TRBV27	12	.	TRBJ2-7	CASSFSGYEQYF	TGTGCCAGCAGTTTCTCGGGGTACGAGCAGTACTTC
.	TRBV6-5	14	.	TRBJ1-1	CASSYLRGDTEAFF	TGTGCCAGCAGTTACCTCCGGGGCGACACTGAAGCTTTCTTT
.	TRBV5-1	18	TRBD2	TRBJ2-1	CASSTSSSGGAGYNEQFF	TGCGCCAGCAGCACCTCGTCTAGCGGGGGGGCAGGCTACAATGAGCAGTTCTTC
few	TRBV12-3/TRBV12-4	13	.	TRBJ1-1	CASSFGLGTEAFF	TGTGCCAGCAGTTTCGGGTTAGGCACTGAAGCTTTCTTT
once	TRBV4-1	15	.	TRBJ2-5	CASSQEKSWGSTQYF	TGCGCCAGCAGCCAAGAGAAATCGTGGGGGTCGACCCAGTACTTC
.	TRBV13	12	TRBD1	TRBJ2-1	CASSAPGQGEFF	TGTGCCAGCAGCGCACCGGGACAGGGTGAATTCTTC
once	TRBV30	18	TRBD2	TRBJ2-3	CAWSVGLAGALSTDTQYF	TGTGCCTGGAGTGTAGGCCTAGCGGGGGCCCTCAGCACAGATACGCAGTATTTT
.	TRBV9	17	TRBD2	TRBJ2-1	CASSPSGGPGDYNEQFF	TGTGCCAGCAGTCCTAGCGGGGGGCCCGGGGATTACAATGAGCAGTTCTTC